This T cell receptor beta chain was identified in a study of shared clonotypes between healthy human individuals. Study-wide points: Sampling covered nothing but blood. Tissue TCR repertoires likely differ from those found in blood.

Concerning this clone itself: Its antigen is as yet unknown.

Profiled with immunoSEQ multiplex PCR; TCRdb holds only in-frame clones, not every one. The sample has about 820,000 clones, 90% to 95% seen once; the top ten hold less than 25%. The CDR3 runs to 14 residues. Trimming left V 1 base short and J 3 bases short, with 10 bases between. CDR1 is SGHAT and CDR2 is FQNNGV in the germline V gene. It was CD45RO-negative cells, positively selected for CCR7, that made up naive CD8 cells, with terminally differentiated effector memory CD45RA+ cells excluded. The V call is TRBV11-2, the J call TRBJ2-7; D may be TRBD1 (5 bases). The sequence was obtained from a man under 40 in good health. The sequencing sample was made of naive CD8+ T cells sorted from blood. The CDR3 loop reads CASSLGQIVYEQYF. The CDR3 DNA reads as TGTGCCAGCAGCTTAGGACAGATAGTCTACGAGCAGTACTTC.